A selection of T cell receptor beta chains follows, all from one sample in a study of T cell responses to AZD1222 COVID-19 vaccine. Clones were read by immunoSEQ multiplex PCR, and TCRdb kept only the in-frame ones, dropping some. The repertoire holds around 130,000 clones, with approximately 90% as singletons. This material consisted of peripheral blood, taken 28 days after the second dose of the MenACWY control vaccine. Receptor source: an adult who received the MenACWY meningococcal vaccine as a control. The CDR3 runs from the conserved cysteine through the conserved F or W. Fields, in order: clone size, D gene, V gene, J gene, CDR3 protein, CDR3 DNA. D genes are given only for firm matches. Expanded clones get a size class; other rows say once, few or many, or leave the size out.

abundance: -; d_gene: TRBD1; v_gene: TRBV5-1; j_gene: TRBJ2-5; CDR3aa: CASSWGTGGSQETQYF; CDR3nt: TGCGCCAGCAGCTGGGGGACAGGGGGTTCCCAAGAGACCCAGTACTTC
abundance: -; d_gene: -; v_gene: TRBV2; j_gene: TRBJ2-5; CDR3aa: CASSEAGQGQYF; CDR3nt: TGTGCCAGCAGTGAAGCGGGTCAGGGGCAGTACTTC
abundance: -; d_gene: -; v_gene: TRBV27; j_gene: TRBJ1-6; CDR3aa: CASSRQARPSPLHF; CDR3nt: TGTGCCAGCAGCCGACAGGCAAGGCCCTCACCCCTCCACTTT
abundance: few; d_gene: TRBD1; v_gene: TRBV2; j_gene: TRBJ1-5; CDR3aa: CASSGQGATQSQPQHF; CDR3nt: TGTGCCAGCAGTGGACAGGGGGCAACGCAAAGTCAGCCCCAGCATTTT
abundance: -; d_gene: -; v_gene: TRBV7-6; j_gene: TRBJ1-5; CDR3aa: CASSSGIGDGNQPQHF; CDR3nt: TGTGCCAGCAGCTCCGGGATAGGGGACGGCAATCAGCCCCAGCATTTT
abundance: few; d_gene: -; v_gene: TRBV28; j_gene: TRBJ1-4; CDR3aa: CASSLDSGEKLFF; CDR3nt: TGTGCCAGCAGCCTGGACTCGGGTGAAAAACTGTTTTTT
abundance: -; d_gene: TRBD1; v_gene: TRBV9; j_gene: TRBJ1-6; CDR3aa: CASSVSGTGGSPLHF; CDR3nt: TGTGCCAGCAGCGTAAGCGGGACAGGGGGATCACCCCTCCACTTT
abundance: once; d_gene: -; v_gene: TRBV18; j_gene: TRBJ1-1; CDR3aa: CASSPPGLQDTEAFF; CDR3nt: TGTGCCAGCTCACCCCCGGGGCTGCAGGACACTGAAGCTTTCTTT
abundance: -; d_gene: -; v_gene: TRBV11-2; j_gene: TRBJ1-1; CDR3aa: CASSLDINQGGNTEAFF; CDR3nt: TGTGCCAGCAGCTTAGACATTAATCAGGGTGGGAACACTGAAGCTTTCTTT
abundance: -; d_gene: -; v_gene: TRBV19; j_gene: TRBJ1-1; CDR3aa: CASSIGGDTEAFF; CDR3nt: TGTGCCAGTAGTATAGGTGGGGACACTGAAGCTTTCTTT
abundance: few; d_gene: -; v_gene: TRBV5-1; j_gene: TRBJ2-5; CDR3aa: CASSLRGREQETQYF; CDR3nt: TGCGCCAGCAGCTTGAGGGGCCGAGAACAAGAGACCCAGTACTTC
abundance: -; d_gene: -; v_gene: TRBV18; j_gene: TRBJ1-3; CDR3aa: CASSPRQLLHGNTIYF; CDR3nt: TGTGCCAGCTCACCGAGACAGCTACTCCATGGAAACACCATATATTTT
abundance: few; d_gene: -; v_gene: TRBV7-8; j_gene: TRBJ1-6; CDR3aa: CASSAPGEVNSPLHF; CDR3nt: TGTGCCAGCAGCGCCCCGGGGGAAGTCAATTCACCCCTCCACTTT
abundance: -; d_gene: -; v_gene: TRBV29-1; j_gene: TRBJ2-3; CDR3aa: CSGGLTDTQYF; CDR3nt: TGCAGCGGGGGGTTAACAGATACGCAGTATTTT
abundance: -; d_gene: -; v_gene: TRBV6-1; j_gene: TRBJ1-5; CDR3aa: CASSEVPGADQPQHF; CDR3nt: TGTGCCAGCAGTGAAGTCCCAGGGGCTGATCAGCCCCAGCATTTT
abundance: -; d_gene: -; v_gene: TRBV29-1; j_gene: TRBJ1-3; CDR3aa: CSGLGTSGNTIYF; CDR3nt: TGCAGCGGCTTAGGGACGTCAGGAAACACCATATATTTT
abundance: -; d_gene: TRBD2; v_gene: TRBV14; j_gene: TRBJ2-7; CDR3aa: CASSQTTSGREQYF; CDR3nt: TGTGCCAGCAGCCAGACGACTAGCGGGAGGGAACAGTACTTC
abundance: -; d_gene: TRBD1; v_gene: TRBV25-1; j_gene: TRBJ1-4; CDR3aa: CASSFRDRGVRNEKLFF; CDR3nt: TGTGCCAGCAGTTTCCGGGACAGGGGTGTGAGAAATGAAAAACTGTTTTTT
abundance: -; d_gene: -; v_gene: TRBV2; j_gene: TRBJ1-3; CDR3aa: CASSIWTASSGNTIYF; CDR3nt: TGTGCCAGCAGCATTTGGACAGCCAGCTCTGGAAACACCATATATTTT
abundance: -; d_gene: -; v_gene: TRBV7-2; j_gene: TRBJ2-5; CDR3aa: CASSPRAVSVETQYF; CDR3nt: TGTGCCAGCAGCCCTCGGGCCGTGTCGGTAGAGACCCAGTACTTC
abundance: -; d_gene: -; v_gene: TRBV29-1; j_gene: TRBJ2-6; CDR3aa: CSVTGSGANVLTF; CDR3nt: TGCAGCGTGACAGGTTCTGGGGCCAACGTCCTGACTTTC
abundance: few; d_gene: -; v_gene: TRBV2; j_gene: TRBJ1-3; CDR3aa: CASSDQGSRNTIYF; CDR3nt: TGTGCCAGCAGTGACCAGGGCTCGAGAAACACCATATATTTT
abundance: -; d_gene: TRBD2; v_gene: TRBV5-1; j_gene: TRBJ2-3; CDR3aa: CASSPGTSVDTQYF; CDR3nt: TGCGCCAGCAGCCCTGGGACTAGTGTCGATACGCAGTATTTT
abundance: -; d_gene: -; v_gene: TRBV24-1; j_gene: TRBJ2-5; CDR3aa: CATSEGNYQETQYF; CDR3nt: TGTGCCACCAGTGAGGGAAATTACCAAGAGACCCAGTACTTC
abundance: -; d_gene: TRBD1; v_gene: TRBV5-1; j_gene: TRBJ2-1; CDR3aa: CASGRDRGWYEQFF; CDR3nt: TGCGCCAGCGGCCGGGACAGGGGGTGGTATGAGCAGTTCTTC
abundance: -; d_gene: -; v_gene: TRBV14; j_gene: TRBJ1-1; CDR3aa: CASSQLLGENTEAFF; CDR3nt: TGTGCCAGCAGCCAACTTCTCGGGGAGAACACTGAAGCTTTCTTT
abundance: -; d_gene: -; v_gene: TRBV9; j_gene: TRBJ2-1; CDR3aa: CASSVVGGEGNEQFF; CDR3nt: TGTGCCAGCAGCGTAGTTGGGGGAGAGGGCAATGAGCAGTTCTTC
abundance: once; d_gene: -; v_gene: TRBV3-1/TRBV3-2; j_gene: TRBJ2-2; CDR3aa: CASSQDPSGTGELFF; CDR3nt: TGTGCCAGCAGCCAAGATCCATCGGGCACCGGGGAGCTGTTTTTT
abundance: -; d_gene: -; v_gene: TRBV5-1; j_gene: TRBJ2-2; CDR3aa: CASSSTGRDTGELFF; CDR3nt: TGCGCCAGCAGCTCTACGGGACGGGACACCGGGGAGCTGTTTTTT
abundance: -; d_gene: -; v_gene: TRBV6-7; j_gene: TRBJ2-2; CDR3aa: CASRPPALGTGELFF; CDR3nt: TGTGCCAGCAGACCCCCGGCCCTGGGAACCGGGGAGCTGTTTTTT
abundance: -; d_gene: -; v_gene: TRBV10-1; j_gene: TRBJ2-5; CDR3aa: CASSPRDQETQYF; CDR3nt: TGCGCCAGCAGTCCAAGAGACCAAGAGACCCAGTACTTC
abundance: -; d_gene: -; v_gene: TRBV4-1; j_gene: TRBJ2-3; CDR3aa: CASSQELLTLGGTDTQYF; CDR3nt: TGCGCCAGCAGCCAAGAATTGCTTACCCTTGGGGGCACAGATACGCAGTATTTT
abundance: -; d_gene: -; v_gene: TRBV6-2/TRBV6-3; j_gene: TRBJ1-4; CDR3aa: CASSNPGGATNEKLFF; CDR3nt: TGTGCCAGCAGCAACCCTGGGGGCGCAACTAATGAAAAACTGTTTTTT
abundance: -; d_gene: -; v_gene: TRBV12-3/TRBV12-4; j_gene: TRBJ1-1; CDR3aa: CASSLGNTEAFF; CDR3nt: TGTGCCAGCAGTTTAGGGAACACTGAAGCTTTCTTT
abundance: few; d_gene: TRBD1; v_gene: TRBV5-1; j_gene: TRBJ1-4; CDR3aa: CASRSQGASNEKLFF; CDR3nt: TGCGCCAGCAGATCCCAGGGGGCCTCAAATGAAAAACTGTTTTTT
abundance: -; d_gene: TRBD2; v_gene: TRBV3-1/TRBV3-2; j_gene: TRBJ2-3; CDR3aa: CASSQYRTSGGSPSTDTQYF; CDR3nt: TGTGCCAGCAGCCAATACAGGACTAGCGGGGGGTCCCCTAGCACAGATACGCAGTATTTT
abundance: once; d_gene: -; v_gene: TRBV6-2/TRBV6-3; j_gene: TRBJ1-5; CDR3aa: CASSYPPTSFSLSNQPQHF; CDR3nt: TGTGCCAGCAGTTACCCCCCGACAAGTTTCTCGCTTAGCAATCAGCCCCAGCATTTT
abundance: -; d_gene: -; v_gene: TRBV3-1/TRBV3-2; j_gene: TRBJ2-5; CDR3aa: CASSQEGGTETQYF; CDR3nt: TGTGCCAGCAGCCAAGAAGGGGGAACGGAGACCCAGTACTTC
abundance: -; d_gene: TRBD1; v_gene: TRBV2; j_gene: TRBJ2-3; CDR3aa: CASSTTGGMPDTQYF; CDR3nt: TGTGCCAGCAGTACGACAGGGGGCATGCCAGATACGCAGTATTTT
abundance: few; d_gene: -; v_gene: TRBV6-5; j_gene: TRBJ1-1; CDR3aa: CASFYAGRNTEAFF; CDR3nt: TGTGCCAGCTTCTATGCAGGGCGGAACACTGAAGCTTTCTTT
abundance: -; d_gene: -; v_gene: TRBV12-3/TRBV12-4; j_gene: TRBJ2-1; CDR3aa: CASNLIGYNEQFF; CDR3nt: TGTGCCAGCAACCTAATAGGGTACAATGAGCAGTTCTTC
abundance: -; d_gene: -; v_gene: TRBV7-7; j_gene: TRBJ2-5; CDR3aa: CASSLVVGRQETQYF; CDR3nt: TGTGCCAGCAGCTTAGTAGTTGGGCGCCAAGAGACCCAGTACTTC
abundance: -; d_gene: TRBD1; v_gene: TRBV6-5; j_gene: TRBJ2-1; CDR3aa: CASSYRDRGTYNEQFF; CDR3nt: TGTGCCAGCAGTTACCGGGACAGGGGAACCTACAATGAGCAGTTCTTC
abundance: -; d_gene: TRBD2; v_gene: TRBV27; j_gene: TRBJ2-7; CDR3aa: CASSLQRDLPFPYEQYF; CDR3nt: TGTGCCAGCAGTTTGCAGCGGGACCTTCCCTTCCCCTACGAGCAGTACTTC
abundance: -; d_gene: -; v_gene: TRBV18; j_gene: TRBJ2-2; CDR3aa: CASSPLGGGELFF; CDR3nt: TGTGCCAGCTCACCACTAGGCGGCGGGGAGCTGTTTTTT
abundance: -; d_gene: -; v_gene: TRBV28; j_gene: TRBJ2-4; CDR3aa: CASSIRAKNIQYF; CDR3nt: TGTGCCAGTTCCATCCGAGCCAAAAACATTCAGTACTTC
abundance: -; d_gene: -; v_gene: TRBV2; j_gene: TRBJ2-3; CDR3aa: CASRTGQTDTQYF; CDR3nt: TGTGCCAGCAGAACGGGACAAACAGATACGCAGTATTTT
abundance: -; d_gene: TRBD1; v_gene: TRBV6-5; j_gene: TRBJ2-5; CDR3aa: CASSSTRGTGIETQYF; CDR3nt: TGTGCCAGCAGTTCAACTAGAGGGACAGGGATAGAGACCCAGTACTTC
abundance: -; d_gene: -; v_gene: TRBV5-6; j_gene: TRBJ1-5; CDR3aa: CASSLDSGKNQPQHF; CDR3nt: TGTGCCAGCAGCTTGGATTCGGGGAAGAATCAGCCCCAGCATTTT